The sequence of this TCR beta chain was determined in a study of cytotoxic CD8 clonotypes in ibrutinib-treated CLL. The wider study: The patient breakdown showed fewer than twelve relapsed/refractory and some 16 treatment-naive cases, with 17 IGHV unmutated. Recorded responses included approximately 25 partial and 2 complete; following median roughly 68 months, approximately 15 stayed remitted and 12 progressed. Mean per-sample yields comprised around 280,000 productive templates and 75,000 to 95,000 productive rearrangements.

The CDR3 is 14 residues long. The germline V and J ends were trimmed by 5 bases and 2 bases, with 13 bases remaining between them. Germline CDR1 reads SGHVS; CDR2 reads FQNEAQ. The protocol was immunoSEQ multiplex PCR, while the TCRdb copy is restricted to in-frame clones and leaves out a portion. The sample holds 76,000 or so clones; over 65% are singletons and the top ten take more than 35%. The sequence was obtained from a human donor with chronic lymphocytic leukemia. The gene calls are TRBV7-8 and TRBJ2-7; tentatively, D is TRBD2 (7 bases). Source: PBMCs, taken after 24 months of ibrutinib treatment. The CDR3 loop reads CASSRTGGAYEQYF. CDR3 DNA sequence: TGTGCCAGCAGCCGGACGGGGGGCGCCTACGAGCAGTACTTC.